This T cell receptor beta chain originates from a study of T cell responses to AZD1222 COVID-19 vaccine. Findings of the study overall: Repertoire samples came only from after the peak T cell response.

CDR1 and CDR2 (germline): MNHEY, SMNVEV (reference sequence). The CDR3 spans 14 residues. V shed 7 bases and J shed 0 bases, with 10 bases lying between them. TCRdb's copy holds only in-frame clones and misses some; the assay was immunoSEQ multiplex PCR. The sample includes 150,000 to 200,000 clones, around 94% seen only once; the top ten take over 0.8%. About this clone: Its antigen is unidentified.

This TCR was sampled from an adult in good health. Sequenced here: peripheral blood, sampled on day 0 of AZD1222 vaccination. V and J are TRBV27 and TRBJ1-5, with D possibly TRBD1 on 6 matching bases. Written as DNA, the CDR3 is TGTGCCAGCAAAACAGGGAATAGCAATCAGCCCCAGCATTTT. Protein: CASKTGNSNQPQHF.